The 10 T cell receptor beta chains in this list originate from one sample, sequenced in a study of T cells in Graves' hyperthyroidism and ophthalmopathy. TCR beta CDR3 sequences were amplified from RNA transcripts. The TCR CDR3 was amplified in a first-round RT-PCR using the HTBI primer set. TCRdb reprocessed the multiplex PCR reads with MiXCR, giving one entry per CDR3 protein. The data hold fewer than 500,000 distinct CDR3 sequences, with approximately 14% observed a single time. The sequenced sample consisted of blood. The receptors were gathered from a man between 18 and 35 years old with Graves' ophthalmopathy.

The chain is built from TRBV12-3 or TRBV12-4 and TRBJ2-5, with D possibly matching TRBD1 (6 bases). This CDR3 spans 16 amino acids. V was pared by 3 bases and J by 5 bases, with 19 bases between. This CDR3 is CASSFGNKGVHETQYF. CDR3 coding DNA: TGTGCCAGCAGTTTTGGAAACAAGGGGGTCCACGAGACCCAGTACTTC.

This clonotype has ten or more counts. The J gene is TRBJ1-5, the V gene TRBV3-1; D is ambiguous. The germline V gene has CDR1 LGHDT and CDR2 YNNKEL (reference sequence). The CDR3 is made up of 13 amino acids. Trimming took off 0 bases at V and 7 bases at J, with 7 bases between the two ends. The chain's CDR3 is CASSQDPGQPQHF. Here the CDR3 DNA reads TGTGCCAGCAGCCAAGATCCCGGGCAGCCCCAGCATTTT.

This clonotype showed up many times. The CDR3 sequence is CASSSDRPGETQYF. DNA for the CDR3: TGTGCCAGCAGTTCGGACAGGCCAGGGGAGACCCAGTACTTC. The chain couples TRBV27 to TRBJ2-5, with TRBD1 matching 7 bases. Trimming cost V 4 bases and J 5 bases; bases outside gene matches: 7. CDR3 length: 14 amino acids. Germline CDR1 MNHEY, CDR2 SMNVEV (reference sequence).

This chain joins TRBV20-1 and TRBJ2-7; D remains ambiguous. Trimming took 3 bases from V and 6 from J, leaving 9 bases between them. Germline V gene lookup returns CDR1 DFQATT and CDR2 SNEGSKA (reference sequence). The CDR3 is 11 amino acids. CDR3 sequence (DNA): TGCAGTGCTAGGGACGAAGGCGAGCAGTACTTC. Protein: CSARDEGEQYF.

This clonotype has a count of ten or more. The rearrangement uses TRBV27 and TRBJ2-7, with 14 nucleotides matching TRBD2. The CDR3 length is 17 residues. From germline, CDR1 is MNHEY and CDR2 SMNVEV (reference sequence). Trimming at V came to 1 base and at J to 4 bases, leaving 6 bases not matched to a gene. The CDR3 nucleotides are TGTGCCAGCAGTTTATTCGGGACTAGCGGGAGTCATTACGAGCAGTACTTC. Amino acid sequence: CASSLFGTSGSHYEQYF.

This clonotype was recorded once. The V gene is TRBV18, the J gene TRBJ1-1; D not resolved. Per the germline V gene, CDR1 is KGHSH and CDR2 is LQKENI. Trimming removed 5 bases from V and 1 base from J, with 8 bases in between. The length of the CDR3 is 13 residues. CDR3 coding DNA: TGTGCCAGCTCAGTAGGGTCGAACACTGAAGCTTTCTTT. This codes for CASSVGSNTEAFF.

This clonotype has a count of ten or more. V and J are TRBV3-1 and TRBJ1-2; no firm D call. Trimming took off 3 bases at V and 0 bases at J, with 8 bases between the two ends. CDR3 length: 14 residues. Germline V gives CDR1 LGHDT, CDR2 YNNKEL (reference sequence). CDR3 protein: CASSQHGSNYGYTF. Written as DNA, the CDR3 is TGTGCCAGCAGCCAGCACGGTTCTAACTATGGCTACACCTTC.

V usage is TRBV29-1 and J usage is TRBJ2-7, with 9 nucleotides matching TRBD1. Germline V gives CDR1 SQVTM, CDR2 ANQGSEA. The CDR3 is 14 residues long. The J segment lost 2 bases and the V segment lost 4 bases, leaving 6 bases of the junction unmatched. CDR3: CSVGAGTGPYEQYF. In DNA form, the CDR3 reads TGCAGCGTTGGAGCGGGGACAGGGCCCTACGAGCAGTACTTC.

This clonotype was found many times. The chain carries TRBV12-3 or TRBV12-4 and TRBJ1-5; D perhaps matches TRBD1 (6 bases). The length of the CDR3 is 13 residues. Trimming removed 3 bases at V and 9 bases at J, with 12 bases between. This chain's CDR3 is CASSLGLRGPQHF. CDR3 DNA: TGTGCCAGCAGTTTGGGACTCAGGGGGCCCCAGCATTTT.

The CDR3 sequence: CASSQSDGFNTGELFF. CDR3 sequence (DNA): TGCGCCAGCAGCCAGTCGGACGGATTCAACACCGGGGAGCTGTTTTTT. This chain connects TRBV4-1 to TRBJ2-2; D is undetermined. Looked up from germline, CDR1 is MGHRA and CDR2 is YSYEKL. V shed 3 bases and J shed 2 bases, with 13 bases lying between them. This CDR3 is built from 16 residues.